This TCR beta chain appears in the sequencing data of a study of radiotherapy plus CTLA-4 blockade in lung cancer. The data were produced by immunoSEQ multiplex PCR, yet TCRdb's version contains in-frame clones alone and is incomplete. The sample comprises 80,000 to 100,000 clones, 82% of which are singletons, and 3% to 4% rests with the top ten. Study-wide results and limits: The best prediction of response reportedly came from early blood T cell clone dynamics, with interferon-beta.

Germline V lookup: CDR1 MNHNS, CDR2 SASEGT. The CDR3 loop spans 19 amino acids. V lost 4 bases to trimming and J lost 0 bases, with 24 bases between them. Details on this clone: As yet, its antigen is unknown.

The TCR originated in a human donor with non-small cell lung cancer who had a partial response to radiotherapy plus ipilimumab. The specimen was peripheral blood, collected from a patient treated with radiotherapy plus ipilimumab. The V gene is TRBV6-1, the J gene TRBJ1-2; perhaps TRBD1 as D (6 bases). This CDR3 reads CASSATGRTGFGANYGYTF. DNA of the CDR3: TGTGCCAGCAGTGCTACAGGGCGGACGGGCTTTGGAGCTAACTATGGCTACACCTTC.